Here is one T cell receptor beta chain with its context. This record belongs to a study of metastatic and nonmetastatic thyroid tumors. No treatment of any kind had been given to any patient before thyroid surgery. This CDR3 is 15 amino acids long. The germline V gene has CDR1 DFQATT and CDR2 SNEGSKA (reference sequence). V lost 2 bases and J 5 bases, leaving 18 bases between the germline ends. TCRdb called clones again from the PCR reads with MiXCR. The sample lists roughly 72,000 clones; about 17% were seen once. The sample consisted of blood. The clonotype comes from a female donor with papillary thyroid cancer or a benign thyroid nodule (not recorded which). Some clones in this sample may be carry-over from other donors' samples. The chain combines TRBV20-1 with TRBJ2-5; TRBD1 might be the D (6 bases). The CDR3 DNA reads TGCAGTGCTAGAAGGGTGACAGGACGGATGGAGACCCAGTACTTC. This encodes CSARRVTGRMETQYF.